Below are 14 T cell receptor beta chains sequenced from a single sample in a study of STAT5B mutations in CD4+ large granular lymphocyte leukemia. The method was immunoSEQ multiplex PCR; TCRdb's version includes in-frame clones alone and lacks a portion of them. The sample has fewer than 35,000 clones, over 65% seen once; the top ten hold 2.5% to 3%. Sequenced input: CD4+ T cells from blood buffy coats. The source is a human donor in good health.

The chain recombines TRBV6-6 with TRBJ2-7, with a tentative D call TRBD1 (7 bases). The CDR3 totals 15 residues. Trimming removed 0 bases at V and 6 bases at J, with 15 bases between. Looked up from germline, CDR1 is MNHNY and CDR2 is SVGAGI (reference sequence). The CDR3 nucleotides read TGTGCCAGCAGTTACTCGGCAGGGGGGACTGGCGAGCAGTACTTC. Translation: CASSYSAGGTGEQYF.

This clone has a handful of counts. The J gene is TRBJ1-5, the V gene TRBV5-6, with D unclear. The germline CDR1 and CDR2 sequences are SGHDT and YYEEEE. This CDR3 comprises 15 residues. V gave up 2 bases and J gave up 4 bases, with 13 bases separating them. CDR3 nucleotides: TGTGCCAGCAGCTTTTCCCGGGCATCAAATCAGCCCCAGCATTTT. It codes for CASSFSRASNQPQHF.

The CDR3 sequence: CASSLEGFFYEQYF. The CDR3 DNA reads as TGTGCCAGCAGCTTAGAGGGTTTTTTCTACGAGCAGTACTTC. The chain links TRBV7-2 to TRBJ2-7; D ambiguous. The CDR3 spans 14 residues. The germline V and J ends were trimmed by 1 base and 3 bases, with 10 bases remaining between them. The germline gives CDR1 SGHTA, CDR2 FQGNSA. Supplemented by reference TRBV7-2 and TRBJ2-7, the full variable domain reads GAGVSQSPSNKVTEKGKDVELRCDPISGHTALYWYRQSLGQGLEFLIYFQGNSAPDKSGLPSDRFSAERTGGSVSTLTIQRTQQEDSAVYLCASSLEGFFYEQYFGPGTRLTVT.

This clone appeared a few times. This chain uses TRBV2 with TRBJ2-2, with D tentatively TRBD1 (6 bases). The CDR3 totals 14 residues. Germline V gene sequence: CDR1 SNHLY, CDR2 FYNNEI. Trimming left V 6 bases short and J 0 bases short, with 8 bases between. The chain's CDR3 is CASRTGANTGELFF. DNA of the CDR3: TGTGCCAGCAGGACAGGCGCGAACACCGGGGAGCTGTTTTTT.

This clone was seen more than once but under ten times. The V call is TRBV2, the J call TRBJ2-1; tentatively, D is TRBD1 or TRBD2 (5 bases each). Looked up from germline, CDR1 is SNHLY and CDR2 is FYNNEI. Deletions cut 10 bases from V and 1 base from J, with 20 bases between. The CDR3 runs to 16 residues. Written as DNA, the CDR3 is TGTGCCATCTCCCGACGGGACCGGGGTTCCTACAATGAGCAGTTCTTC. Encoded protein: CAISRRDRGSYNEQFF.

The CDR3 region is CASSRDSTGTQYF. The DNA of the CDR3 is TGTGCCAGCAGCCGGGACAGCACAGGGACCCAGTACTTC. V and J are TRBV7-9 and TRBJ2-5; 7 positions agree with TRBD1. Germline loops: CDR1 SEHNR, CDR2 FQNEAQ (reference sequence). J lost 7 bases, V lost 5 bases, and 7 bases had no gene match. The length of the CDR3 is 13 residues.

This clone appeared a single time. The rearrangement joins TRBV6-1 to TRBJ1-2, with D perhaps TRBD1 (6 bases). V was trimmed by 4 bases and J by 1 base, leaving 13 bases between them. Germline values: CDR1 MNHNS, CDR2 SASEGT. The CDR3 consists of 15 residues. CDR3 sequence: CASSGGAGFNYGYTF. DNA of the CDR3: TGTGCCAGCAGTGGGGGGGCCGGCTTTAACTATGGCTACACCTTC.

This clone is a singleton in its sample. The chain has TRBV6-1 and TRBJ1-5; D might be TRBD1 (6 bases). Trimming removed 7 bases from V and 9 bases from J, with 16 bases in between. The length of the CDR3 is 13 residues. Germline CDR1 reads MNHNS; CDR2 reads SASEGT. The CDR3 sequence: CASIKDSLGPQHF. CDR3 DNA sequence: TGTGCCAGCATCAAGGACAGCTTGGGGCCCCAGCATTTT.

The CDR3, as DNA: TGTGCCAGCAGCTCGGGGCTAGCGGGGGGGATGACAGATACGCAGTATTTT. Amino acid sequence: CASSSGLAGGMTDTQYF. The rearrangement links TRBV5-4 to TRBJ2-3, with TRBD2 identical over 12 bases. In germline, CDR1 is SGHNT, CDR2 YYREEE (reference sequence). The CDR3 is 17 residues long. V was pared by 3 bases and J by 3 bases, with 8 bases of the junction left unmatched.

V is TRBV4-3 and J is TRBJ1-6; no clear D gene. Trimming took off 1 base at V and 4 bases at J, with 8 bases between the two ends. The CDR3 totals 15 residues. Per germline, CDR1 LGHNA and CDR2 YSLEER. CDR3 in amino acids: CASSQARNYNSPLHF. The CDR3 nucleotides are TGCGCCAGCAGCCAAGCTAGGAATTATAATTCACCCCTCCACTTT.

The genes are TRBV9 and TRBJ2-2; D may correspond to TRBD1 or TRBD2 (5 bases each). Germline CDR1 and CDR2: SGDLS and YYNGEE. There are 18 residues in the CDR3. The V end lost 0 bases, the J end lost 4 bases, and 19 bases lay between the germline ends. CDR3 coding DNA: TGTGCCAGCAGCGTAGTAGGGACCGGGACCACGAGCACCGGGGAGCTGTTTTTT. The encoded protein is CASSVVGTGTTSTGELFF. Full variable domain (rest looked up from reference TRBV9 and TRBJ2-2): DSGVTQTPKHLITATGQRVTLRCSPRSGDLSVYWYQQSLDQGLQFLIQYYNGEERAKGNILERFSAQQFPDLHSELNLSSLELGDSALYFCASSVVGTGTTSTGELFFGEGSRLTVL.

The genes are TRBV25-1 and TRBJ1-4; D is ambiguous. The CDR3 loop spans 14 amino acids. V was clipped by 3 bases and J by 0 bases, with 5 bases between them. Germline V gives CDR1 MGHDK, CDR2 SYGVNS. The CDR3 nucleotides read TGTGCCAGCAGTGATTCTGCAACTAATGAAAAACTGTTTTTT. Its translation: CASSDSATNEKLFF.

The rearrangement joins TRBV25-1 to TRBJ2-2, with 9 bases matching TRBD1. The CDR3 is 18 amino acids. With V trimmed by 1 base and J by 1 base, 7 bases remained unmatched. In germline, CDR1 is MGHDK, CDR2 SYGVNS. The CDR3 region has the DNA TGTGCCAGCAGTGAATGGCTGGACAGGGGACAGAACACCGGGGAGCTGTTTTTT. It yields the protein CASSEWLDRGQNTGELFF.

The chain couples TRBV4-2 to TRBJ1-2, with D uncertain. CDR1 and CDR2 from the germline V gene are LGHNA and YNFKEQ. The CDR3 is made up of 15 amino acids. The V end was cut by 4 bases, the J end by 4 bases, with 16 bases between. The CDR3 here is CASSPGRISSYGYTF. The CDR3 nucleotides are TGTGCCAGCAGCCCTGGACGGATATCTTCCTATGGCTACACCTTC.